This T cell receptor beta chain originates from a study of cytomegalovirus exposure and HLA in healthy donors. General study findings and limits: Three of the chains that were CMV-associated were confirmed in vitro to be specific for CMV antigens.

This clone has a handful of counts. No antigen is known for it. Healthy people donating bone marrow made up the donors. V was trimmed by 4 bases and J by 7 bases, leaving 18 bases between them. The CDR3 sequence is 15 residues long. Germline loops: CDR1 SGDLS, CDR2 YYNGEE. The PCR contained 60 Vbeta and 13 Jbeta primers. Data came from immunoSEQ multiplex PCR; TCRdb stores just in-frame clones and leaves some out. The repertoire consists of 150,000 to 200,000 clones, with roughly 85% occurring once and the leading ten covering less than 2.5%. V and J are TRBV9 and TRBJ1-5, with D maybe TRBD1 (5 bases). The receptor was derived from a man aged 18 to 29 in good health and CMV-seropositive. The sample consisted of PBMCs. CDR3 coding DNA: TGTGCCAGCAGCAGGCAGGGAGGCCCAAGGCAGCCCCAGCATTTT. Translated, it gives CASSRQGGPRQPQHF.